This entry is about one T cell receptor (beta chain). Its cognate antigen is unknown. Using its own MiXCR run on the 5' RACE reads, TCRdb lists one record per CDR3 protein. This table holds about 220,000 distinct CDR3 sequences, 3.2% found once. This sample was taken from a study of T cells after yellow fever vaccination. Study information: SMART-Seq v4 Ultra Low Input handled preparation of low-cell-number fractions. Findings and caveats of the study: One caveat is that FACS-sorted repertoires could contain abundant clonotypes contaminating from the bulk population.

Germline assignment: CDR1 LGHDT and CDR2 YNNKEL (reference sequence). The CDR3 loop spans 16 amino acids. The junction had 5 bases not matched to a gene; V was cut back by 1 base and J by 5 bases. The receptor comes from a man aged 18 to 30 who received the YFV17D yellow fever vaccine. The chain is built from TRBV3-1 and TRBJ2-5; 12 bases line up with TRBD1. Source: CD4+ T cells sorted from PBMCs, taken 10 days after the yellow fever booster vaccination. Written as DNA, the CDR3 is TGTGCCAGCAGCCAAGGCGGGACAGGGGGCCGGGAGACCCAGTACTTC. It translates to CASSQGGTGGRETQYF.